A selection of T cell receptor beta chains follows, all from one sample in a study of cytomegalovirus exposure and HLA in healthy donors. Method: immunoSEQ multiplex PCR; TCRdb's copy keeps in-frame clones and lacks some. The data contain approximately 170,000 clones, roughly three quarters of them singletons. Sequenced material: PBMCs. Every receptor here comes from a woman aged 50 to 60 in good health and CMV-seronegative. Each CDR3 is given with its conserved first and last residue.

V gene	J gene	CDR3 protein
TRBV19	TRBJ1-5	CASSSGQLNQPQHF
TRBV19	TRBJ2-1	CASSTSGVNEQFF
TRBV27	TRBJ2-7	CASRRHRTQYEQYF
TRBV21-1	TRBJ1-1	CASSKFHKPMNTEAFF
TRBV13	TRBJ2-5	CASSPGIAGGEETQYF
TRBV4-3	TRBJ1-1	CASSQDPLTGVLNTEAFF
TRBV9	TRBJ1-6	CASGEGDRGRNSPLHF
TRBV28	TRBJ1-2	CASSFSFPANYGYTF
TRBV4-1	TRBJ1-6	CASSQDLISDSKNSLHF
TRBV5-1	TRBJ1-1	CASSLETGGYTEAFF
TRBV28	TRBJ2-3	CASSLPGAQTHTQYF
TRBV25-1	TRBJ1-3	CASSEVAGLSGNTIYF
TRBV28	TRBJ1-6	CASSPEASYNSPLHF
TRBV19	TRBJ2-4	CASSTGTGGQVKNIQYF
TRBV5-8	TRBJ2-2	CASSRLAVGGELFF
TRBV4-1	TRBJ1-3	CASSHGPDSISGNTIYF
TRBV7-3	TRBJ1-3	CASSQDRGLGNTIYF